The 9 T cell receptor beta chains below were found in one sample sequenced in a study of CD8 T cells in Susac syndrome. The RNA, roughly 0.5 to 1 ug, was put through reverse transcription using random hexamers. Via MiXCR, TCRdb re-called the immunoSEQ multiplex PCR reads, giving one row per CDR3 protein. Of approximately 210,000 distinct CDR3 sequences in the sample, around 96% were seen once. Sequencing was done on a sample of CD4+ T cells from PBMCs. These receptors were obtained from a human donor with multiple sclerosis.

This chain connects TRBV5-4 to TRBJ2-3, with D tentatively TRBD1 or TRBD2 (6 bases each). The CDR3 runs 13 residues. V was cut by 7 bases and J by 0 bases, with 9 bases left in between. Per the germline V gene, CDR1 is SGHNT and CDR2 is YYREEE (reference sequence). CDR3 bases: TGTGCCAGCGGGGGGCAAAGCACAGATACGCAGTATTTT. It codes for CASGGQSTDTQYF.

The CDR3 sequence: CASGAQSTNTEAFF. The DNA for the CDR3 is TGTGCCAGCGGTGCACAATCGACGAACACTGAAGCTTTCTTT. The chain combines TRBV12-3 or TRBV12-4 with TRBJ1-1; D remains unclear. The CDR3 has 14 residues. Between the trimmed V and J ends, which lost 8 bases and 1 base, there was a span of 14 bases.

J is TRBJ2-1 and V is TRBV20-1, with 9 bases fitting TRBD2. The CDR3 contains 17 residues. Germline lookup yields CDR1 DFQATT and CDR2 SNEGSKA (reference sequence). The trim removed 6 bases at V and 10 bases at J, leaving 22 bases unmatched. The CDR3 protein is CSATGHGASGVVREQFF. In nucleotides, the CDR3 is TGCAGTGCCACCGGACACGGGGCTAGCGGGGTGGTGCGGGAGCAGTTCTTC.

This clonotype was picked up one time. CDR3 loop: CASWTQGIRAAFF. As DNA, the CDR3 is TGTGCCAGCTGGACACAGGGGATTCGCGCAGCTTTCTTT. The V and J genes are TRBV25-1 and TRBJ1-1; TRBD1 matches 7 bases. The CDR3 is 13 amino acids. The germline gives CDR1 MGHDK, CDR2 SYGVNS. Losses at the gene ends were 8 bases for V and 10 bases for J; bases not matched to a gene: 13.

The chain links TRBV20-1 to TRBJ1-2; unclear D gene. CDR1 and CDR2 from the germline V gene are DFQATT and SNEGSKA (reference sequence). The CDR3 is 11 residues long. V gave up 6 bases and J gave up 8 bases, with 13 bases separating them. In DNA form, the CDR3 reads TGCAGTGCCAGCCCGGGCGGGGGCTACACCTTC. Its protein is CSASPGGGYTF.

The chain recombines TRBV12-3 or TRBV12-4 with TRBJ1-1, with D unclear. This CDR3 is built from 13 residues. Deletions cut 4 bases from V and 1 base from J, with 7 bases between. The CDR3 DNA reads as TGTGCCAGCAGTTCGAAGGGGAACACTGAAGCTTTCTTT. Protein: CASSSKGNTEAFF.

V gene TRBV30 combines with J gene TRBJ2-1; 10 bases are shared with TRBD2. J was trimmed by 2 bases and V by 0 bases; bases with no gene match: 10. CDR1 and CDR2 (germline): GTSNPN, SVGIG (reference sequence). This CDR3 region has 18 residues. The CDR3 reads CAWSVGVLAGGAYNEQFF. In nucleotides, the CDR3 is TGTGCCTGGAGTGTAGGGGTGTTAGCGGGAGGCGCCTACAATGAGCAGTTCTTC.

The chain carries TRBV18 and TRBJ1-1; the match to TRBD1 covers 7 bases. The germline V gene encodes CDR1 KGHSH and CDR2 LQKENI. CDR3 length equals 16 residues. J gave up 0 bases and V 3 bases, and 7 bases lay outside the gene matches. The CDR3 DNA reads TGTGCCAGCTCACCGGAGACAGGGACCATGAACACTGAAGCTTTCTTT. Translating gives CASSPETGTMNTEAFF.

CDR3 protein: CSARVPGQISYEQYF. The DNA of the CDR3 is TGCAGTGCTAGAGTGCCAGGACAGATCTCCTACGAGCAGTACTTC. This rearrangement joins TRBV20-1 to TRBJ2-7, with D possibly being TRBD1 (6 bases). Per germline, CDR1 DFQATT and CDR2 SNEGSKA (reference sequence). With 1 base removed from V and 0 bases from J, the gap between germline ends came to 13 bases. The CDR3 spans 15 residues.